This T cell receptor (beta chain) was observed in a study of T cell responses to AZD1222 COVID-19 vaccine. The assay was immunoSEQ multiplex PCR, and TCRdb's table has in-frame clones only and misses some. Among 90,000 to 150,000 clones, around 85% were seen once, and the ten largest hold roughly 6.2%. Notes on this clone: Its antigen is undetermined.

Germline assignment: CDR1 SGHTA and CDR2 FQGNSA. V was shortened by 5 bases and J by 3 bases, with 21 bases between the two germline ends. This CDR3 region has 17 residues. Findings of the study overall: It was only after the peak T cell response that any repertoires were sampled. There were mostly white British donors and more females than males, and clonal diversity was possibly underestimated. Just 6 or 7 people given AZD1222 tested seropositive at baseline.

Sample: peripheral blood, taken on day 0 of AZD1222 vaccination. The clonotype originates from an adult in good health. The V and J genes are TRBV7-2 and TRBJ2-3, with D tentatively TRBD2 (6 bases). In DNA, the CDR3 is TGTGCCAGCAGCCCCCTTGAATACTCCGGGGGAACAGATACGCAGTATTTT. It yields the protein CASSPLEYSGGTDTQYF.